The clone carrying this TCR beta chain showed up just once. Its target is unknown. This entry comes from a study of cytomegalovirus exposure and HLA in healthy donors. The donors (healthy individuals) were bone marrow donors. General observations from the study: In an earlier analysis, in roughly 600 donors, most V segments appeared productive either ~90% or ~30% of the time. Confirmation in vitro established that three CMV-associated chains were specific for CMV antigens. For most TCR sequences rarity was the rule, although some public TCRs occurred in many donors.

The PCR ran on 60 Vbeta and 13 Jbeta primers. Sequencing used immunoSEQ multiplex PCR; TCRdb keeps in-frame clones, though not all of them. This sample has around 160,000 clones, with approximately 85% found just once. The CDR3 is made up of 14 amino acids. From germline, CDR1 is SGHDT and CDR2 YYEEEE. The junction had 6 bases not matched to a gene; V was cut back by 4 bases and J by 5 bases. Sequencing was carried out using PBMCs. The genes are TRBV5-6 and TRBJ2-1, with 7 bases aligning to TRBD1. This clonotype was sampled from a man between 18 and 29 years old in good health and CMV-seropositive. CDR3 amino acids: CASSLTGVHNEQFF. As DNA, the CDR3 is TGTGCCAGCAGCCTCACAGGGGTCCACAATGAGCAGTTCTTC.